Listed below are T cell receptor beta chains from one sample, sequenced in a study of blood T cell repertoires in COVID-19. Some clones are missing from TCRdb's copy, which holds only in-frame ones; the method was immunoSEQ multiplex PCR. This table holds 70,000 to 100,000 clones, roughly 70% found once. Sequenced input: peripheral blood. Every receptor here comes from an older woman in a cohort sampled during active or convalescent COVID-19. CDR3s include the opening cysteine and the closing phenylalanine or tryptophan. The D gene is left open where the match is weak.

v_call: TRBV7-9; d_call: .; j_call: TRBJ2-1; cdr3_aa: CASSLLSNNEQFF
v_call: TRBV24-1; d_call: .; j_call: TRBJ2-1; cdr3_aa: CATSDRQYNEQFF
v_call: TRBV4-1; d_call: TRBD2; j_call: TRBJ2-2; cdr3_aa: CASRALAGDTGELFF
v_call: TRBV7-2; d_call: .; j_call: TRBJ1-5; cdr3_aa: CASSSDPGFNQPQHF
v_call: TRBV5-1; d_call: .; j_call: TRBJ2-7; cdr3_aa: CASSLTTGYAYEQYF
v_call: TRBV6-5; d_call: TRBD1; j_call: TRBJ1-6; cdr3_aa: CASRRDRDSPLHF
v_call: TRBV18; d_call: .; j_call: TRBJ1-2; cdr3_aa: CASSPASRQNYGYTF
v_call: TRBV19; d_call: .; j_call: TRBJ1-1; cdr3_aa: CASSSVQGMNTEAFF
v_call: TRBV6-2/TRBV6-3; d_call: .; j_call: TRBJ2-1; cdr3_aa: CASSYSRGNEQFF
v_call: TRBV10-2; d_call: .; j_call: TRBJ2-1; cdr3_aa: CASTSEPWNEQFF
v_call: TRBV4-3; d_call: .; j_call: TRBJ2-2; cdr3_aa: CASSQDAGSGTGELFF
v_call: TRBV20-1; d_call: TRBD1; j_call: TRBJ2-7; cdr3_aa: CSASWTGGSYEQYF
v_call: TRBV5-4; d_call: .; j_call: TRBJ1-2; cdr3_aa: CASSLLTPTTVSYGYTF
v_call: TRBV7-2; d_call: .; j_call: TRBJ2-2; cdr3_aa: CASSSVPASGTGELFF
v_call: TRBV18; d_call: TRBD1; j_call: TRBJ2-5; cdr3_aa: CASSRTGGAETQYF
v_call: TRBV18; d_call: TRBD1; j_call: TRBJ1-6; cdr3_aa: CASSLIDPTGSGKASPLHF
v_call: TRBV7-3; d_call: .; j_call: TRBJ1-2; cdr3_aa: CASSLKSGVGYTF
v_call: TRBV6-6; d_call: TRBD1; j_call: TRBJ2-7; cdr3_aa: CASSPRQGTTYEQYF
v_call: TRBV7-2; d_call: .; j_call: TRBJ2-3; cdr3_aa: CASSLTGTLTDTQYF
v_call: TRBV7-6; d_call: .; j_call: TRBJ1-4; cdr3_aa: CASSRRVLETATNEKLFF
v_call: TRBV30; d_call: .; j_call: TRBJ2-7; cdr3_aa: CAWSSSWTYEQYF
v_call: TRBV6-5; d_call: TRBD1; j_call: TRBJ1-2; cdr3_aa: CASSSRDRDGYTF
v_call: TRBV7-3; d_call: TRBD1; j_call: TRBJ2-5; cdr3_aa: CASSFGQVGETQYF
v_call: TRBV12-3/TRBV12-4; d_call: .; j_call: TRBJ1-1; cdr3_aa: CASSFRGNTEAFF
v_call: TRBV4-3; d_call: .; j_call: TRBJ2-1; cdr3_aa: CASSQTVFSYNEQFF
v_call: TRBV9; d_call: .; j_call: TRBJ2-7; cdr3_aa: CASSVGTASYEQYF
v_call: TRBV7-6; d_call: .; j_call: TRBJ1-1; cdr3_aa: CASSLSQRTEAFF
v_call: TRBV5-5; d_call: .; j_call: TRBJ1-1; cdr3_aa: CASSLGATNTEAFF
v_call: TRBV6-5; d_call: .; j_call: TRBJ2-1; cdr3_aa: CASTRAGRHYNEQFF
v_call: TRBV3-1/TRBV3-2; d_call: .; j_call: TRBJ1-2; cdr3_aa: CASSQGGTYGYTF
v_call: TRBV7-3; d_call: TRBD2; j_call: TRBJ2-1; cdr3_aa: CASSLTGTSGSGEQFF
v_call: TRBV6-5; d_call: .; j_call: TRBJ1-3; cdr3_aa: CASSLAISGNTIYF
v_call: TRBV7-3; d_call: .; j_call: TRBJ2-3; cdr3_aa: CASTQNGGGSSTDTQYF
v_call: TRBV5-1; d_call: TRBD1; j_call: TRBJ2-2; cdr3_aa: CASSLEGQGPRSTGELFF
v_call: TRBV14; d_call: TRBD1; j_call: TRBJ1-4; cdr3_aa: CASSKDRGRMLFF
v_call: TRBV19; d_call: TRBD1; j_call: TRBJ1-4; cdr3_aa: CASSRGRDRGTLANEKLFF
v_call: TRBV6-1; d_call: TRBD1; j_call: TRBJ1-5; cdr3_aa: CASSAQHTGTGGHQPQHF
v_call: TRBV4-3; d_call: TRBD2; j_call: TRBJ2-1; cdr3_aa: CASSQDYGGAENEQFF
v_call: TRBV19; d_call: TRBD1; j_call: TRBJ1-5; cdr3_aa: CASMRGQGRGQPQHF
v_call: TRBV4-2; d_call: TRBD1; j_call: TRBJ1-2; cdr3_aa: CASSQVDRGRDGYTF
v_call: TRBV12-2; d_call: .; j_call: TRBJ2-5; cdr3_aa: CASRLGEQGIGETQYF
v_call: TRBV2; d_call: TRBD2; j_call: TRBJ2-3; cdr3_aa: CASNGLAGSTDTQYF
v_call: TRBV28; d_call: .; j_call: TRBJ2-7; cdr3_aa: CATVVGEDSLAYEQYF
v_call: TRBV5-6; d_call: .; j_call: TRBJ1-6; cdr3_aa: CASSLVGAGRSPLHF
v_call: TRBV5-1; d_call: .; j_call: TRBJ1-2; cdr3_aa: CASSLAGGYGYTF
v_call: TRBV6-5; d_call: TRBD1; j_call: TRBJ1-4; cdr3_aa: CASTPGQGLEKLFF
v_call: TRBV6-5; d_call: .; j_call: TRBJ2-2; cdr3_aa: CASSRDTYTGELFF
v_call: TRBV3-1/TRBV3-2; d_call: TRBD2; j_call: TRBJ2-5; cdr3_aa: CASSTRSIAGQETQYF
v_call: TRBV19; d_call: .; j_call: TRBJ2-5; cdr3_aa: CASSPLTSGETQYF
v_call: TRBV4-1; d_call: TRBD2; j_call: TRBJ2-2; cdr3_aa: CASSQTITSGGNTGELFF
v_call: TRBV20-1; d_call: TRBD1; j_call: TRBJ2-1; cdr3_aa: CSASGDRSYNEQFF
v_call: TRBV6-5; d_call: TRBD2; j_call: TRBJ2-5; cdr3_aa: CASRPSGGNQETQYF
v_call: TRBV7-8; d_call: .; j_call: TRBJ1-2; cdr3_aa: CASSGWGEGGYTF
v_call: TRBV30; d_call: .; j_call: TRBJ2-1; cdr3_aa: CAWSVPVGRVIF
v_call: TRBV7-9; d_call: .; j_call: TRBJ1-1; cdr3_aa: CASSPGDLEAFF
v_call: TRBV5-1; d_call: TRBD1; j_call: TRBJ1-4; cdr3_aa: CASSNTGGGREKLFF
v_call: TRBV4-3; d_call: TRBD1; j_call: TRBJ2-2; cdr3_aa: CASSRVNILTTGRVTGELFF